The T cell receptor beta chain under discussion was sequenced for a study of cytomegalovirus exposure and HLA in healthy donors. PCR employed 60 Vbeta and 13 Jbeta primers. How the authors handled the data: Unique TCR beta chains numbered around 75 million in a later analysis, with roughly 9.9 million shared. The data were produced by immunoSEQ multiplex PCR, yet TCRdb's version contains in-frame clones alone and is incomplete. That table supplies the V and J calls and clone size; D and trimming were determined from the DNA. The sample has around 150,000 clones, around 83% seen once; the top ten hold less than 1%. This clone was observed a few times. Its target is not known. Overall study results and limits: The authors later found HLA-associated TCR beta chains more clonally expanded than equally common others.

Looked up from germline, CDR1 is LNHDA and CDR2 is SQIVND (reference sequence). The J segment lost 9 bases and the V segment lost 3 bases, leaving 10 bases of the junction unmatched. The CDR3 sequence is 15 residues long. The origin of this receptor is a girl aged 2 to 10 in good health and CMV-seropositive. Sequences were obtained from PBMCs. The J gene is TRBJ2-5, the V gene TRBV19, with 10 bases lining up with TRBD1. This chain's CDR3 is CASSIADRGGGSQYF. The CDR3 bases are TGTGCCAGTAGTATCGCGGACAGGGGGGGTGGGTCCCAGTACTTC.